The clone carrying this T cell receptor beta chain was detected only once. This could be a read error, since a much larger clone is one nucleotide away. The sample is drawn from a study of blood T cells in healthy people across ages. A J-beta primer mix and a sample-barcoded 5' primer were used in a second PCR of roughly 6 to 11 cycles. TCRdb reprocessed the 5' RACE reads with MiXCR, giving one entry per CDR3 protein. The sample includes more than 1,000,000 distinct CDR3 sequences, under 30% of them seen just once. The CDR3 spans 11 residues. V lost 4 bases and J lost 2, with 5 bases in between. Germline CDR1 reads SQVTM; CDR2 reads ANQGSEA. The sample was also reused in another study, on T cells of mothers and their children. As reported in that work: It was related mother-child pairs that showed slightly higher overlap than unrelated pairs, without reaching significance.

The chain uses TRBV29-1 and TRBJ2-5; no definite D call. The clonotype comes from a girl aged 2-10 years in good health. Specimen: blood. The CDR3 coding sequence is TGCAGCGTTGCCAAGCAAGAGACCCAGTACTTC. Its translation: CSVAKQETQYF.